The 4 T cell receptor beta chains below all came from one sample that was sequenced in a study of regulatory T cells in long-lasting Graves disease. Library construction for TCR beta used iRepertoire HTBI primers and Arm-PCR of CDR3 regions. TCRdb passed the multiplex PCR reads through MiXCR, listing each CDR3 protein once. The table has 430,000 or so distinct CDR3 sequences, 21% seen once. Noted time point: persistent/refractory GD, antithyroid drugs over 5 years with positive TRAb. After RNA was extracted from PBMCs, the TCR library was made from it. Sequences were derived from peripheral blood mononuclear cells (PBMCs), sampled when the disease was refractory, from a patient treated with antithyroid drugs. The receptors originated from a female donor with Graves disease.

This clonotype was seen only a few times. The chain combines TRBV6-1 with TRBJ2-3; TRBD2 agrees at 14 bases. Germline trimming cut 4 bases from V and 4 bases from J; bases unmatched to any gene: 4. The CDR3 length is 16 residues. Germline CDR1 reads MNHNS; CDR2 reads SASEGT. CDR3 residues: CASSVTGLAGADTQYF. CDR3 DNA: TGTGCCAGCAGTGTTACGGGACTAGCGGGAGCAGATACGCAGTATTTT.

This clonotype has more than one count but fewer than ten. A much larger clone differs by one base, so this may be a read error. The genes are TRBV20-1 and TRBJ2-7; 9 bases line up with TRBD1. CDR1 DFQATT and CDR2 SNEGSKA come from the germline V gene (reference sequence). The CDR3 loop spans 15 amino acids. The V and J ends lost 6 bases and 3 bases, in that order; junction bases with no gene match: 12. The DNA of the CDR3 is TGCAGTGCCCGGAGCGGGACAGGGCGGATCTACGAGCAGTACTTC. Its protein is CSARSGTGRIYEQYF.

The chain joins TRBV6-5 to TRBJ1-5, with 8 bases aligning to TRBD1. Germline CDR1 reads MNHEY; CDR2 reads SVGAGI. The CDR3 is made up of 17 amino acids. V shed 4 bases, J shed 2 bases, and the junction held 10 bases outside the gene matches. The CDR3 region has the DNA TGTGCCAGCAGTTCCGGAGGGGACAGGTACGGCAATCAGCCCCAGCATTTT. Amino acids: CASSSGGDRYGNQPQHF.

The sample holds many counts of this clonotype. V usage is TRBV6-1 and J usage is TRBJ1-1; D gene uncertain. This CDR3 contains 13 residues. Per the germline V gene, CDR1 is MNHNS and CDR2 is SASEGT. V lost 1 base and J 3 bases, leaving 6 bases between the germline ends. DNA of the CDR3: TGTGCCAGCAGTGAAGGACGAGACACTGAAGCTTTCTTT. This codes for CASSEGRDTEAFF.